This T cell receptor (beta chain) was sequenced during a study of regulatory T cells in long-lasting Graves disease. Library construction for TCR beta used iRepertoire HTBI primers and Arm-PCR of CDR3 regions. TCRdb re-derived calls from the multiplex PCR reads in MiXCR, one entry per CDR3 protein. The sample has 350,000 to 500,000 distinct CDR3 sequences, 12% to 15% seen once. Germline CDR1 reads SGHRS; CDR2 reads YFSETQ. The CDR3 totals 16 residues. The ends lost 4 bases at V and 8 bases at J; junction bases unmatched: 8. The time point here: newly diagnosed GD, antithyroid drugs for less than 3 months. Following extraction of RNA from PBMCs, that RNA was used to make the TCR library. This sample also appeared in a second study, on T cells in Graves' hyperthyroidism and ophthalmopathy.

This chain joins TRBV5-1 and TRBJ2-1, with 14 bases lining up with TRBD2. The sample here was peripheral blood mononuclear cells (PBMCs), taken at new diagnosis, from a patient treated with antithyroid drugs. This receptor was taken from a woman aged 50 to 60 with Graves disease. In DNA, the CDR3 is TGCGCCAGCAGCCCGGGACTAGCGGGAGTTTATGATGAGCAGTTCTTC. This encodes CASSPGLAGVYDEQFF. Based on the CDR3 plus reference TRBV5-1 and TRBJ2-1, the full variable domain is KAGVTQTPRYLIKTRGQQVTLSCSPISGHRSVSWYQQTPGQGLQFLFEYFSETQRNKGNFPGRFSGRQFSNSRSEMNVSTLELGDSALYLCASSPGLAGVYDEQFFGPGTRLTVL.